A single sample is the source of the 18 T cell receptor beta chains below, sequenced in a study of blood T cell repertoires in COVID-19. Only in-frame clones appear in the TCRdb table, and some are missing; sequencing was by immunoSEQ multiplex PCR. Among tens of thousands of clones, around 90% were seen once, and the ten largest hold around a fifth. The sequencing sample was made of peripheral blood. These receptors originate from a woman older than 75 with acute or convalescent COVID-19.

The V gene is TRBV19, the J gene TRBJ2-1; D might be TRBD2 (6 bases). CDR1 is LNHDA, CDR2 SQIVND, per germline (reference sequence). The V gene lost 4 bases and the J gene lost 2 bases, with 9 bases spanning the gap. The CDR3 is 14 residues long. The chain's CDR3 is CASSRGLPYNEQFF. The DNA of the CDR3 is TGTGCCAGTAGTAGGGGACTTCCCTACAATGAGCAGTTCTTC. The variable domain in full, completed from reference TRBV19 and TRBJ2-1, reads DGGITQSPKYLFRKEGQNVTLSCEQNLNHDAMYWYRQDPGQGLRLIYYSQIVNDFQKGDIAEGYSVSREKKESFPLTVTSAQKNPTAFYLCASSRGLPYNEQFFGPGTRLTVL.

The rearrangement joins TRBV7-6 to TRBJ1-1, with D perhaps TRBD1 (5 bases). V lost 1 base and J lost 0, with 12 bases in between. CDR1 and CDR2 (germline): SGHVS, FNYEAQ. The length of the CDR3 is 16 residues. CDR3 DNA: TGTGCCAGCAGCTTAGTTGGCAGGGCGTTGAACACTGAAGCTTTCTTT. Encoded protein: CASSLVGRALNTEAFF.

The rearrangement links TRBV2 to TRBJ1-4; D is possibly TRBD1 (5 bases). Germline V lookup: CDR1 SNHLY, CDR2 FYNNEI. There are 16 residues in the CDR3. Trimming cost V 1 base and J 5 bases, with 14 bases left between them. This chain's CDR3 is CASSEGGARGNEKLFF. The CDR3 bases are TGTGCCAGCAGTGAAGGAGGAGCTCGGGGGAATGAAAAACTGTTTTTT.

The chain has TRBV21-1 and TRBJ1-5; TRBD1 is taken as the D call from the table, unchecked against the DNA. TRBV21-1 is given as a pseudogene. The CDR3 is 16 residues long. In DNA form, the CDR3 reads TGTGCCAGCAGCAAAGGGGACAGGGGTAGAGGGCAGCCCCAGCATTTT. This sequence encodes CASSKGDRGRGQPQHF.

The chain carries TRBV4-1 and TRBJ1-6; 11 nucleotides match TRBD1. The CDR3 consists of 15 residues. Germline V gene sequence: CDR1 MGHRA, CDR2 YSYEKL. The V and J ends lost 0 bases and 12 bases, in that order; junction bases with no gene match: 4. CDR3 amino acids: CASSQEGQGGGPLHF. The CDR3 DNA is TGCGCCAGCAGCCAAGAGGGACAGGGGGGGGGACCCCTCCACTTT.

The chain combines TRBV12-3 or TRBV12-4 with TRBJ2-3; TRBD2 is a possible D gene (6 bases). V was cut by 4 bases and J by 8 bases, with 7 bases left in between. The CDR3 totals 11 residues. Written as DNA, the CDR3 is TGTGCCAGCAGTTACGGGGGTACGCAGTATTTT. Protein: CASSYGGTQYF.

The rearrangement joins TRBV5-6 to TRBJ1-2, with 7 bases fitting TRBD1. The CDR3 covers 12 residues. The trim removed 5 bases at V and 3 bases at J, leaving 1 base unmatched. CDR1 and CDR2 (germline): SGHDT, YYEEEE. The CDR3 DNA follows: TGTGCCAGCAGTGACAGGGACTATGGCTACACCTTC. Protein sequence: CASSDRDYGYTF.

The chain carries TRBV7-2 and TRBJ1-3; D is uncertain. This CDR3 comprises 15 residues. The V gene lost 2 bases and the J gene lost 4 bases, with 12 bases spanning the gap. CDR1 is SGHTA, CDR2 FQGNSA, per germline. The CDR3 sequence: CASSLSSGSGNTIYF. The CDR3, as DNA: TGTGCCAGCAGCTTATCCTCTGGCTCCGGAAACACCATATATTTT.

This chain joins TRBV6-2 or TRBV6-3 and TRBJ1-1, with 9 bases identical to TRBD1. The CDR3 has 16 residues. CDR1 is MNHEY, CDR2 SVGEGT, per germline. After removal of 0 bases from V and 7 bases from J, the junction contained 9 bases not matched to a gene. The CDR3 DNA is TGTGCCAGCAGTTACTCGTCGACAGGGGGACCGTATGAAGCTTTCTTT. Translated: CASSYSSTGGPYEAFF.

This clone was found once. J is TRBJ1-3 and V is TRBV2, with D maybe TRBD1 (6 bases). This CDR3 has 16 amino acids. V was cut by 8 bases and J by 0 bases, with 17 bases left in between. The germline V gene encodes CDR1 SNHLY and CDR2 FYNNEI. The CDR3 protein is CASSLGQLSSGNTIYF. CDR3 nucleotides: TGTGCCAGCTCCCTCGGACAGCTTAGCTCTGGAAACACCATATATTTT.

This clone appeared a few times. The rearrangement uses TRBV3-1 (or the pseudogene TRBV3-2) and TRBJ1-1; D is possibly TRBD1 (6 bases). This CDR3 is built from 11 residues. The germline gives CDR1 LGHDT, CDR2 YNNKEL (reference sequence). Trimming cost V 4 bases and J 7 bases, with 7 bases left between them. The CDR3 DNA follows: TGTGCCAGCAGCCGGGGGCTTGAAGCTTTCTTT. This codes for CASSRGLEAFF.

J is TRBJ2-5 and V is TRBV3-1 (or the pseudogene TRBV3-2); 7 bases agree with TRBD2. This CDR3 spans 14 amino acids. V dropped 5 bases and J dropped 3; count of bases not matched to a gene: 6. Germline CDR1 is LGHDT and CDR2 is YNNKEL (reference sequence). The CDR3 coding sequence is TGTGCCAGCAGCACCCTAGCGGCTGAAGAGACCCAGTACTTC. This gives the protein CASSTLAAEETQYF.

V usage is TRBV9 and J usage is TRBJ1-6; no firm D call. CDR1 is SGDLS and CDR2 is YYNGEE in the germline V gene. This CDR3 region has 14 residues. Trimming shortened V by 4 bases and J by 6 bases, and 11 bases separated the two germline ends. The CDR3 sequence is CASSTYTGNSPLHF. In nucleotides, the CDR3 is TGTGCCAGCAGCACATACACGGGTAATTCACCCCTCCACTTT.

The CDR3 DNA sequence: TGTGCCAGCAGCTCCTGGACAATGAGGGAAAAACTGTTTTTT. Translation: CASSSWTMREKLFF. J is TRBJ1-4 and V is TRBV5-6; weak D call: TRBD1 (5 bases). Germline V CDR1 and CDR2: SGHDT, YYEEEE. The CDR3 totals 14 residues. With 3 bases removed from V and 8 bases from J, the gap between germline ends came to 14 bases.

In nucleotides, the CDR3 is TGTGCCAGCAGCTTACAGGGCGTCGCCACTGAAGCTTTCTTT. Its protein is CASSLQGVATEAFF. The genes are TRBV7-2 and TRBJ1-1, with a tentative D call TRBD1 (5 bases). V lost 2 bases and J lost 4, with 11 bases in between. The CDR3 spans 14 residues. Germline V CDR1 and CDR2: SGHTA, FQGNSA.

This chain uses TRBV7-6 with TRBJ2-1; the D gene is possibly TRBD1 (5 bases). The CDR3 spans 16 residues. CDR1 and CDR2 (germline): SGHVS, FNYEAQ. The germline V and J ends were trimmed by 1 base and 1 base, with 11 bases remaining between them. This chain's CDR3 is CASSLEASGSYNEQFF. CDR3 nucleotides: TGTGCCAGCAGCTTAGAGGCCTCAGGGTCCTACAATGAGCAGTTCTTC.

V and J are TRBV11-2 and TRBJ2-7; 8 nucleotides match TRBD2. Germline lookup yields CDR1 SGHAT and CDR2 FQNNGV. After removal of 1 base from V and 0 bases from J, the junction contained 5 bases not matched to a gene. The CDR3 spans 16 residues. The CDR3, as DNA: TGTGCCAGCAGCTTAGTCGCGGGGGGAAGCTCCTACGAGCAGTACTTC. As protein: CASSLVAGGSSYEQYF.

This rearrangement joins TRBV7-9 to TRBJ1-4; 8 bases align to TRBD1. V lost 10 bases and J lost 4; bases outside the gene matches: 8. From germline, CDR1 is SEHNR and CDR2 FQNEAQ (reference sequence). The CDR3 is made up of 14 amino acids. CDR3 nucleotide sequence: TGTGCCACATCTGACAGGGGCCGTAATGAAAAACTGTTTTTT. Translating gives CATSDRGRNEKLFF.